This T cell receptor beta chain appears in the sequencing data of a study of T cell responses to AZD1222 COVID-19 vaccine. Whole-study results and caveats: Elevations in Spike-specific TCR breadth and depth followed administration of two AZD1222 doses. The span of vaccine-associated CD4 TCRs extended across spike, with dominance at 160-218 and 743-854. Nearly half of spike-specific TCRs reportedly target unmutated variant regions. Donors were mostly white British, more females; clonal diversity possibly underestimated.

Profiled with immunoSEQ multiplex PCR; TCRdb holds only in-frame clones, not every one. The data contain around 60,000 clones, around 90% of them singletons. Concerning this clone itself: The antigen is unknown.

The CDR3 extends over 16 amino acids. The V and J ends lost 0 bases and 7 bases respectively, with 13 bases between them. Germline-derived CDR1 and CDR2 are MNHEY and SVGAGI. The source was peripheral blood, collected on day 0 of AZD1222 vaccination. V usage is TRBV6-5 and J usage is TRBJ1-6; D might be TRBD1 (5 bases). The receptor comes from an adult in good health. The CDR3 region has the DNA TGTGCCAGCAGTTACTCGACCCGCGGGGCGAATTCACCCCTCCACTTT. It is translated as CASSYSTRGANSPLHF.